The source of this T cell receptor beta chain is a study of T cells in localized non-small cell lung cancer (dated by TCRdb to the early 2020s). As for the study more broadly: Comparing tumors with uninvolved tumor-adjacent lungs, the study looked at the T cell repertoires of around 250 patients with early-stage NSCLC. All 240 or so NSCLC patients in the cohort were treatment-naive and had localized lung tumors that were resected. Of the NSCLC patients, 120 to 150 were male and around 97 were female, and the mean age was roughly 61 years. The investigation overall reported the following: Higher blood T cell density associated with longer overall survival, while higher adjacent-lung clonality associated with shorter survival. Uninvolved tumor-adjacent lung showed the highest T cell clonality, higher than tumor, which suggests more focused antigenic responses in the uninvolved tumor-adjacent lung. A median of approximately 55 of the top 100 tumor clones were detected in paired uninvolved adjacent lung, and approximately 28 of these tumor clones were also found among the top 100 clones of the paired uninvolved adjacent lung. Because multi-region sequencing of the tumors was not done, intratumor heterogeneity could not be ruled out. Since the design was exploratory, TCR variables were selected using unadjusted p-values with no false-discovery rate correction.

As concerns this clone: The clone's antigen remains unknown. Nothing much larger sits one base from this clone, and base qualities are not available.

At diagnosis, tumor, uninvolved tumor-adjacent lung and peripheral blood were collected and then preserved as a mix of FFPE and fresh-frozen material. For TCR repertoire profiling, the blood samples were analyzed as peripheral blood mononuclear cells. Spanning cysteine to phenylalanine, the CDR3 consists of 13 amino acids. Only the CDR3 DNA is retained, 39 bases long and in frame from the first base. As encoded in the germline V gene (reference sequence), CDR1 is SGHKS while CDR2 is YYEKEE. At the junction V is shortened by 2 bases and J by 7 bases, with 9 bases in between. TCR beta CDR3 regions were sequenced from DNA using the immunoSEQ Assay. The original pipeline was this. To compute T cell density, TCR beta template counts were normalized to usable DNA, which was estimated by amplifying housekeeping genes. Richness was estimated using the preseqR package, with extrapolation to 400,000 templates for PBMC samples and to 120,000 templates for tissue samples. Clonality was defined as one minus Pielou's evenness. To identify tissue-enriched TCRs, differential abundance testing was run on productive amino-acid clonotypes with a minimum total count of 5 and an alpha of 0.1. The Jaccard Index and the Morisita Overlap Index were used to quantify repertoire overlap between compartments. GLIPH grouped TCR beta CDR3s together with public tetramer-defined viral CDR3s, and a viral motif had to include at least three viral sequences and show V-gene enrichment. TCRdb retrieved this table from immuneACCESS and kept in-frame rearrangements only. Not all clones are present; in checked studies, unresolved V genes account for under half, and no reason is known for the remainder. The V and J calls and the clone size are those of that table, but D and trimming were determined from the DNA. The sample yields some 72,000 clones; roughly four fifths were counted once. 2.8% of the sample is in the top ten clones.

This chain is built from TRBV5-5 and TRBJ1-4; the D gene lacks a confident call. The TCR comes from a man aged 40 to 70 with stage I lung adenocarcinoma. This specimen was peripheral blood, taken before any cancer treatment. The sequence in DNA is TGTGCCAGCAGCTTTTCACCTCTTGAAAAACTGTTTTTT. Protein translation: CASSFSPLEKLFF.